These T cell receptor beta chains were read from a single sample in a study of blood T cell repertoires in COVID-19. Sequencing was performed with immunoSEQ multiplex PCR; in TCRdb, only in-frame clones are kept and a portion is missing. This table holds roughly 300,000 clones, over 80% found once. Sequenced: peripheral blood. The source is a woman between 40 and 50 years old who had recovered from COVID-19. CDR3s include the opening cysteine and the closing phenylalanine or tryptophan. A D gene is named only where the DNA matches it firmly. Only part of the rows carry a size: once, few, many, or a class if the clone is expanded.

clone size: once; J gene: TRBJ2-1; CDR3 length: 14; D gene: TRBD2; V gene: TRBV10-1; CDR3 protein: CASSVGGSYNEQFF; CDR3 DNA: TGCGCCAGCAGTGTCGGGGGGTCTTACAATGAGCAGTTCTTC
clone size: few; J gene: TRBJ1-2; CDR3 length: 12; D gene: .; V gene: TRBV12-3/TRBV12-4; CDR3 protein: CASSFGGNGYTF; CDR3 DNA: TGTGCCAGCAGTTTTGGAGGGAATGGCTACACCTTC
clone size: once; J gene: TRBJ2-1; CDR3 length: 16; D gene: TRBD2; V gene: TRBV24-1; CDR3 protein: CATSDRGRGGVYEQFF; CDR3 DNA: TGTGCCACCAGTGACCGCGGGCGGGGGGGTGTCTATGAGCAGTTCTTC
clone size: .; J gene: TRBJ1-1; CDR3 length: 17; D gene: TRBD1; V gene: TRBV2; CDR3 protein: CASSDDGTGFQGTEAFF; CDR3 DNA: TGTGCCAGCAGCGACGACGGGACAGGGTTTCAAGGGACTGAAGCTTTCTTT
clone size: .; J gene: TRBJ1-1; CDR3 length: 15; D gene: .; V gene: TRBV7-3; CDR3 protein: CASSLTGDYDTEAFF; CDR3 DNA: TGTGCCAGCAGCCTGACTGGGGACTACGACACTGAAGCTTTCTTT
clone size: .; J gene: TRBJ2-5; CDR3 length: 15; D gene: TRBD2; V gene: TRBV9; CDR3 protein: CASSTGLAVQETQYF; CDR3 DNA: TGTGCCAGCAGCACGGGACTAGCGGTGCAAGAGACCCAGTACTTC
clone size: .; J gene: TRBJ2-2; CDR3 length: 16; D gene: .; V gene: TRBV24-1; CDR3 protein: CATSDTYTANTGELFF; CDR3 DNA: TGTGCCACCAGTGACACCTACACAGCGAACACCGGGGAGCTGTTTTTT
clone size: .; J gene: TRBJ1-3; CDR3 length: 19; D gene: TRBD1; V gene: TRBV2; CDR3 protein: CASGESVYVQGNGGNTIYF; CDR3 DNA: TGTGCCAGCGGTGAGAGTGTATACGTACAGGGGAACGGTGGAAACACCATATATTTT
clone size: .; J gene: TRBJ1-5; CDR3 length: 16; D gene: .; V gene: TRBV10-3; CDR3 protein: CAISEGSAPRNQPQHF; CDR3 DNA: TGTGCCATCAGTGAGGGGTCAGCGCCCCGGAATCAGCCCCAGCATTTT
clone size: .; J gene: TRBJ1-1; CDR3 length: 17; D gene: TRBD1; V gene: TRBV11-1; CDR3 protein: CASSLAWTGTLNTEAFF; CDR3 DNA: TGTGCCAGCAGCTTAGCCTGGACAGGGACCCTGAACACTGAAGCTTTCTTT
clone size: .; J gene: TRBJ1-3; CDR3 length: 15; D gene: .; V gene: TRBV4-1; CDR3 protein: CASSQVQGGGNTIYF; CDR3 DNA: TGCGCCAGCAGCCAAGTACAGGGCGGTGGAAACACCATATATTTT
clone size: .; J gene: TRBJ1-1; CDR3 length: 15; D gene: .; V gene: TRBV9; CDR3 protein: CASSVALGGGTEAFF; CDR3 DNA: TGTGCCAGCAGCGTAGCGTTGGGGGGAGGCACTGAAGCTTTCTTT
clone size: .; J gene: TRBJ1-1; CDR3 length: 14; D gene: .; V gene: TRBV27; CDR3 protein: CASSLSRLNTEAFF; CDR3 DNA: TGTGCCAGCAGTTTAAGCAGACTCAACACTGAAGCTTTCTTT
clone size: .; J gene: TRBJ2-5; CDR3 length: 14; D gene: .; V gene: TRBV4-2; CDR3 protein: CASSQGGVKETQYF; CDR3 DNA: TGTGCCAGCAGCCAAGGGGGGGTGAAGGAGACCCAGTACTTC
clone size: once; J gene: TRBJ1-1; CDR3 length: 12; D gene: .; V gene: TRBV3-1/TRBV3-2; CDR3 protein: CASSRRDTEAFF; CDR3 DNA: TGTGCCAGCAGCCGGCGGGATACTGAAGCTTTCTTT
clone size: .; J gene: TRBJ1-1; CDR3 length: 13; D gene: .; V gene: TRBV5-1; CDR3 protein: CASSTSRDTEAFF; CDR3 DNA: TGCGCCAGCAGCACCTCCCGGGACACTGAAGCTTTCTTT
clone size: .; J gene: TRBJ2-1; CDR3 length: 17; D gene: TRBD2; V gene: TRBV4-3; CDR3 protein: CTSSQDRTSGVEDEQFF; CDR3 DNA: TGCACCAGCAGCCAAGACCGGACTAGCGGGGTGGAGGATGAGCAGTTCTTC
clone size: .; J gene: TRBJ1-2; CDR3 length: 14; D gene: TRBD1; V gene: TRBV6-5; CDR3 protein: CASSYSGGRVGYTF; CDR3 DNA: TGTGCCAGCAGTTACTCAGGGGGCCGTGTTGGCTACACCTTC
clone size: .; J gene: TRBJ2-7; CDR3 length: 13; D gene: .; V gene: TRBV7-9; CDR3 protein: CASSFQDSYEQYF; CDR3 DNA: TGTGCCAGCAGCTTCCAGGACTCCTACGAGCAGTACTTC
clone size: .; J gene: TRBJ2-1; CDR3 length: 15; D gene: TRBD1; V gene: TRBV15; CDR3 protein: CATSRSGTGSNEQFF; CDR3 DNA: TGTGCCACCAGCAGATCCGGGACAGGCAGTAATGAGCAGTTCTTC
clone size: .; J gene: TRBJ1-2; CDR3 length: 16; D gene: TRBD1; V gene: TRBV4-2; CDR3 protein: CASSQVDRGPNYGYTF; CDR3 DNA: TGTGCCAGCAGCCAAGTTGACAGGGGGCCTAACTATGGCTACACCTTC
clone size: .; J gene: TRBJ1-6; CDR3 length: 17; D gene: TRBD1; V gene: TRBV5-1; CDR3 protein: CASSRGDRGPINSPLHF; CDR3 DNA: TGCGCCAGCAGCCGGGGGGACAGGGGCCCAATTAATTCACCCCTCCACTTT
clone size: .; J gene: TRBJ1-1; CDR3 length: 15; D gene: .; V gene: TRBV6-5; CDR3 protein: CASRPSTGWSTEAFF; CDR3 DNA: TGTGCCAGCAGACCTTCCACAGGTTGGAGCACTGAAGCTTTCTTT
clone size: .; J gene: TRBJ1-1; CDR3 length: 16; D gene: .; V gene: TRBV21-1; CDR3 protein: CASIQGGPGQNTEAFF; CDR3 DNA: TGTGCCAGCATCCAAGGTGGTCCGGGACAGAACACTGAAGCTTTCTTT
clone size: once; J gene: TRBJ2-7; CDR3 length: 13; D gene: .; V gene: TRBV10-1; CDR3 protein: CATLETSSYEQYF; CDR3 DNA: TGCGCCACCTTGGAGACCAGCTCCTACGAGCAGTACTTC
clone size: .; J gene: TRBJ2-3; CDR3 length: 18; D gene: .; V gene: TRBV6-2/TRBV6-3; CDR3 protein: CASSDRAFYRRGADTQYF; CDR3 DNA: TGTGCCAGCAGCGACAGGGCCTTCTACCGGCGGGGCGCAGATACGCAGTATTTT
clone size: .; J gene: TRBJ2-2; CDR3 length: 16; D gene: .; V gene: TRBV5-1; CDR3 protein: CASSLAPRSNTGELFF; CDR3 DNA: TGCGCCAGCAGCTTGGCGCCCCGGTCGAACACCGGGGAGCTGTTTTTT
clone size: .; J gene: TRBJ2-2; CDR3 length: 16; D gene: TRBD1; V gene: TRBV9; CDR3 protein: CASSVHTGDSTGELFF; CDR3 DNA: TGTGCCAGCAGCGTCCATACAGGGGACAGCACCGGGGAGCTGTTTTTT
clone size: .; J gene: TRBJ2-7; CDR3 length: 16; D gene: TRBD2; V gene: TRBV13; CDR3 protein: CASSPPPGGSAYEQYF; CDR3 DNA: TGTGCCAGCAGCCCCCCGCCGGGGGGGTCTGCCTACGAGCAGTACTTC
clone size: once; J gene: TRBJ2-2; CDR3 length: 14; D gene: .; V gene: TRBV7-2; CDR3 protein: CASSHGHNTGELFF; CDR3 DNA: TGTGCCAGCAGCCACGGACACAACACCGGGGAGCTGTTTTTT
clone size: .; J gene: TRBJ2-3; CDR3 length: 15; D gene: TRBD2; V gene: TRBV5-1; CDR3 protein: CASSVSGGVADTQYF; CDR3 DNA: TGCGCCAGCAGCGTTAGCGGGGGGGTCGCAGATACGCAGTATTTT
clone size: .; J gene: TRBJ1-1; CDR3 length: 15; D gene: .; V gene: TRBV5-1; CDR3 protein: CASSLVGGGGTEAFF; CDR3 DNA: TGCGCCAGCAGCTTGGTGGGGGGTGGAGGCACTGAAGCTTTCTTT
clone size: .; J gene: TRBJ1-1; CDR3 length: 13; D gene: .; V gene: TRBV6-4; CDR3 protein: CASSVEGWTEAFF; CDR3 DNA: TGTGCCAGCAGTGTTGAGGGATGGACTGAAGCTTTCTTT
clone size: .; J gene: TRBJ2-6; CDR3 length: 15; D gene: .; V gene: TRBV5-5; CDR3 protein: CASSKQASGANVLTF; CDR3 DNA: TGTGCCAGCAGCAAACAGGCATCTGGGGCCAACGTCCTGACTTTC
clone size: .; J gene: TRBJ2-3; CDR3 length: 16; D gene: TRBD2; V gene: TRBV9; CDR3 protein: CASSVDPSGGTDTQYF; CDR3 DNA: TGTGCCAGCAGCGTAGACCCTAGCGGGGGTACAGATACGCAGTATTTT
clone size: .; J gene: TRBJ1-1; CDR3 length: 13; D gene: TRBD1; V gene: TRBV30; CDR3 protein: CAWREPDRFEAFF; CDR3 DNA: TGTGCCTGGAGGGAACCGGACAGGTTTGAAGCTTTCTTT
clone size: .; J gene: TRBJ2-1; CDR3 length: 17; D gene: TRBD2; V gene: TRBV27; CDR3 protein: CASSSPLAGVSYNEQFF; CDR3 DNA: TGTGCCAGCAGTTCTCCTCTAGCGGGGGTTTCCTACAATGAGCAGTTCTTC
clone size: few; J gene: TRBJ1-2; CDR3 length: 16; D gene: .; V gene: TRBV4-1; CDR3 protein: CASSQNRADSPYGYTF; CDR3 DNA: TGCGCCAGCAGCCAAAACAGGGCCGATTCCCCTTATGGCTACACCTTC
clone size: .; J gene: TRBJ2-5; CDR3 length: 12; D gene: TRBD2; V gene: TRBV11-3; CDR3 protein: CASSPGGGTQYF; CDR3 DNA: TGTGCCAGCAGCCCGGGAGGGGGGACCCAGTACTTC
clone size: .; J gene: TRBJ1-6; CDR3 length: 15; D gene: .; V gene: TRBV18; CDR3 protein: CASSLLGTHNSPLHF; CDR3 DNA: TGTGCCAGCTCTTTACTCGGGACTCATAATTCACCCCTCCACTTT
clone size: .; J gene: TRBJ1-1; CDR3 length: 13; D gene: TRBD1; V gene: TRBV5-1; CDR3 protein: CASARDRLREAFF; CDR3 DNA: TGCGCCAGCGCCCGGGACAGGCTTCGTGAAGCTTTCTTT
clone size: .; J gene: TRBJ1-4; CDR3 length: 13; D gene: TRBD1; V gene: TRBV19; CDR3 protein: CASNHRGGEKLFF; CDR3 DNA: TGTGCCAGTAACCACAGGGGCGGCGAAAAACTGTTTTTT
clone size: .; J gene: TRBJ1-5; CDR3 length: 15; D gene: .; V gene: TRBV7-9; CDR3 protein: CASSSTAQRGQPQHF; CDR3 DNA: TGTGCCAGCAGCTCTACCGCCCAAAGGGGTCAGCCCCAGCATTTT
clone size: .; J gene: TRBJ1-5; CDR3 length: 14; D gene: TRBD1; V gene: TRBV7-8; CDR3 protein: CASSWGTGDQPQHF; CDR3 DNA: TGTGCCAGCAGCTGGGGGACAGGGGACCAGCCCCAGCATTTT
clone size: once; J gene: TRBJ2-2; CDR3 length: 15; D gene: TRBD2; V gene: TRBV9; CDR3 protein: CASSVGLAVTGELFF; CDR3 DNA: TGTGCCAGCAGCGTAGGTCTAGCGGTCACCGGGGAGCTGTTTTTT
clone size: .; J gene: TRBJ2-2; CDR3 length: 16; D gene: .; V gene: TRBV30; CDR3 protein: CAWSVPGRGLLGELFF; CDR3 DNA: TGTGCCTGGAGTGTACCAGGCAGGGGATTGCTCGGGGAGCTGTTTTTT
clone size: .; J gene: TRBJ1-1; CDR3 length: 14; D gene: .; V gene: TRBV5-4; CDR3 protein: CASSLPKRTDEAFF; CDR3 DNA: TGTGCCAGCAGCTTGCCCAAACGGACAGATGAAGCTTTCTTT
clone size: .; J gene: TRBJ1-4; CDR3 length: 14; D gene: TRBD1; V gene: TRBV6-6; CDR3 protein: CASRMDRSNEKLFF; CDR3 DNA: TGTGCCAGCAGGATGGACAGGAGTAATGAAAAACTGTTTTTT
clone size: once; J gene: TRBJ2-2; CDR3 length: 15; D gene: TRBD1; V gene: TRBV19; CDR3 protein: CASSSAGGASGELFF; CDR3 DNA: TGTGCCAGTAGTTCTGCAGGGGGCGCCTCCGGGGAGCTGTTTTTT
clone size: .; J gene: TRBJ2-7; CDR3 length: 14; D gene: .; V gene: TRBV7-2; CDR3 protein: CASSLGSEGYEQYF; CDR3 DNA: TGTGCCAGCAGCTTAGGGAGTGAGGGCTACGAGCAGTACTTC
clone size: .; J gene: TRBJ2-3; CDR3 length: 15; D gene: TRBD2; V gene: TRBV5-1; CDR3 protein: CASSLERGGQDTQYF; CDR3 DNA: TGCGCCAGCAGCTTGGAGCGGGGGGGCCAAGATACGCAGTATTTT
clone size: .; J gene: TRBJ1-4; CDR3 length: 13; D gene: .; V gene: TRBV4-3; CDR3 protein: CASSLDTAQGLFF; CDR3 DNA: TGCGCCAGCAGCCTTGACACGGCCCAGGGACTGTTTTTT
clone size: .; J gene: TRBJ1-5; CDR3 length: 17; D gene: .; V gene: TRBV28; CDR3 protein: CASSLLAGLYSNQPQHF; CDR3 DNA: TGTGCCAGCAGTTTACTGGCAGGACTATATAGCAATCAGCCCCAGCATTTT
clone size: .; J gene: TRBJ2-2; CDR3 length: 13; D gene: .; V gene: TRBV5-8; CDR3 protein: CASSLAGPGELFF; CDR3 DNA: TGTGCCAGCAGCTTGGCAGGGCCCGGGGAGCTGTTTTTT
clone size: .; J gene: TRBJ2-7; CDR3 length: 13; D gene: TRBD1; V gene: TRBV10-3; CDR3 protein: CAISGTGTPEQYF; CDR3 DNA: TGTGCCATCAGTGGGACAGGTACTCCCGAGCAGTACTTC